Following are 5 T cell receptor beta chains from one sample sequenced in a study of blood T cell repertoires in COVID-19. TCRdb keeps only in-frame clones here, not all; method: immunoSEQ multiplex PCR. The sample contains about 180,000 clones, about 90% of which appear only once. Source material: peripheral blood. These receptors came from a man in his 70s with active or convalescent COVID-19.

This chain links TRBV4-1 with TRBJ1-2, with 9 nucleotides matching TRBD1. In germline, CDR1 is MGHRA, CDR2 YSYEKL. CDR3 length: 15 amino acids. Trimming cost V 3 bases and J 5 bases; bases outside gene matches: 7. The CDR3 is CASSHQAGQGYGYTF. CDR3 nucleotide sequence: TGCGCCAGCAGCCACCAGGCGGGACAGGGTTATGGCTACACCTTC.

This clone was recorded a few times. The chain is built from TRBV11-2 and TRBJ2-5; 9 bases map to TRBD2. From germline, CDR1 is SGHAT and CDR2 FQNNGV. CDR3 length: 14 residues. The trim removed 8 bases at V and 2 bases at J, leaving 6 bases unmatched. CDR3 bases: TGTGCCAGCTCCTCACTAGCGGGTCAAGAGACCCAGTACTTC. This translates into CASSSLAGQETQYF.

The chain joins TRBV24-1 to TRBJ1-2; D may be TRBD1 (6 bases). The germline CDR1 and CDR2 sequences are KGHDR and SFDVKD. The CDR3 length is 13 residues. Trimming shortened V by 3 bases and J by 2 bases, and 6 bases separated the two germline ends. The CDR3 nucleotides are TGTGCCACCAGTGATACAGGGAACTATGGCTACACCTTC. Its translation: CATSDTGNYGYTF.

V and J are TRBV19 and TRBJ2-3; D may be TRBD2 (5 bases). V lost 3 bases and J 2 bases, leaving 9 bases between the germline ends. Germline lookup yields CDR1 LNHDA and CDR2 SQIVND (reference sequence). CDR3 length: 14 amino acids. CDR3 in amino acids: CASSIGLNTDTQYF. The CDR3 region has the DNA TGTGCCAGTAGTATTGGACTCAACACAGATACGCAGTATTTT. Using reference TRBV19 and TRBJ2-3 for the parts outside the CDR3, the full variable domain is DGGITQSPKYLFRKEGQNVTLSCEQNLNHDAMYWYRQDPGQGLRLIYYSQIVNDFQKGDIAEGYSVSREKKESFPLTVTSAQKNPTAFYLCASSIGLNTDTQYFGPGTRLTVL.

The chain joins TRBV6-2 or TRBV6-3 to TRBJ2-4, with D unresolved. Trimming took 7 bases from V and 3 from J, leaving 16 bases between them. This CDR3 has 15 amino acids. Germline CDR1 reads MNHEY; CDR2 reads SVGEGT. The CDR3 is CASTPAGVNKNIQYF. The CDR3 coding sequence is TGTGCCAGCACCCCGGCCGGAGTTAACAAAAACATTCAGTACTTC.